A selection of T cell receptor beta chains follows, all from one sample in a study of neurological immune-mediated disorders. TCRdb re-called the 5' RACE reads with MiXCR, one entry per CDR3 protein. The sample holds around 40,000 distinct CDR3 sequences, roughly 13% seen once. The sample comprised PBMCs. These receptors were taken from a female donor in good health. Each CDR3 is given with its conserved first and last residue. Fields, in order: clone size, V gene, J gene, D gene, CDR3 protein, CDR3 DNA. The D gene is left open where the match is weak. Clone size is stated in some rows and not others, as once, few, many or a class when expanded.

abundance: many; v_gene: TRBV3-1; j_gene: TRBJ2-4; d_gene: -; CDR3aa: CASSRGGTLAKNIQYF; CDR3nt: TGTGCCAGCAGCCGTGGGGGGACACTAGCCAAAAACATTCAGTACTTC
abundance: many; v_gene: TRBV6-2/TRBV6-3; j_gene: TRBJ2-2; d_gene: -; CDR3aa: CASSYSGEHNTGELFF; CDR3nt: TGTGCCAGCAGTTACTCTGGAGAACACAACACCGGGGAGCTGTTTTTT
abundance: many; v_gene: TRBV5-1; j_gene: TRBJ2-3; d_gene: -; CDR3aa: CASSIEENTQYF; CDR3nt: TGCGCCAGCAGCATAGAGGAAAATACGCAGTATTTT
abundance: many; v_gene: TRBV29-1; j_gene: TRBJ1-1; d_gene: -; CDR3aa: CSVKEVGKAFF; CDR3nt: TGCAGCGTTAAGGAAGTGGGAAAAGCTTTCTTT
abundance: -; v_gene: TRBV10-1; j_gene: TRBJ2-7; d_gene: -; CDR3aa: CASSDPGTVSSEQYF; CDR3nt: TGCGCCAGCAGTGACCCGGGGACCGTAAGCAGCGAGCAGTACTTC
abundance: many; v_gene: TRBV25-1; j_gene: TRBJ2-5; d_gene: -; CDR3aa: CASASAQALGETQYF; CDR3nt: TGTGCCAGCGCCTCCGCTCAAGCCTTAGGAGAGACCCAGTACTTC
abundance: few; v_gene: TRBV12-3/TRBV12-4; j_gene: TRBJ1-5; d_gene: -; CDR3aa: CASSSRPGRRSNQPQHF; CDR3nt: TGTGCCAGCAGTTCCAGGCCGGGGCGGAGGAGCAATCAGCCCCAGCATTTT
abundance: medium-sized; v_gene: TRBV18; j_gene: TRBJ1-1; d_gene: -; CDR3aa: CASSPPLTANTEAFF; CDR3nt: TGTGCCAGCTCACCACCATTAACAGCAAACACTGAAGCTTTCTTT
abundance: many; v_gene: TRBV29-1; j_gene: TRBJ2-2; d_gene: TRBD2; CDR3aa: CSVEASGGPNTGELFF; CDR3nt: TGCAGCGTTGAAGCCAGCGGGGGACCGAACACCGGGGAGCTGTTTTTT
abundance: -; v_gene: TRBV11-2; j_gene: TRBJ1-1; d_gene: -; CDR3aa: CASSLRGTEAFF; CDR3nt: TGTGCCAGCAGCCTGAGGGGGACTGAAGCTTTCTTT
abundance: -; v_gene: TRBV12-3/TRBV12-4; j_gene: TRBJ2-3; d_gene: TRBD1; CDR3aa: CASSPDRGLMSTDTQYF; CDR3nt: TGTGCCAGCAGCCCCGACAGGGGGCTTATGAGCACAGATACGCAGTATTTT
abundance: many; v_gene: TRBV7-3; j_gene: TRBJ2-1; d_gene: TRBD2; CDR3aa: CASSRSGGNNEQFF; CDR3nt: TGTGCCAGCAGCCGTAGCGGGGGAAACAATGAGCAGTTCTTC